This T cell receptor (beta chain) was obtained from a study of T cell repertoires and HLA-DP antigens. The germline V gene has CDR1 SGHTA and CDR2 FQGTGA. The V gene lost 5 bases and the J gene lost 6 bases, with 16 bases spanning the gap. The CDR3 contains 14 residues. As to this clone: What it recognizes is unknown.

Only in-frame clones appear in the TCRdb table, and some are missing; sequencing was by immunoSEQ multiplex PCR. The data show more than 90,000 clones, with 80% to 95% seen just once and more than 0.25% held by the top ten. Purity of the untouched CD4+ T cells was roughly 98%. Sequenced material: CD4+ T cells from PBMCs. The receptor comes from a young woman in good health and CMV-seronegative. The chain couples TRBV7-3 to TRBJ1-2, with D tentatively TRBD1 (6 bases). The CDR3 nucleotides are TGTGCCAGCAGCCCACACTCCAGGGGCGATGGCTACACCTTC. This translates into CASSPHSRGDGYTF.